This T cell receptor (beta chain) was identified during a study of T cell changes during pregnancy in multiple sclerosis. The CDR3 length is 14 residues. V lost 5 bases and J lost 0, with 10 bases in between. Looked up from germline, CDR1 is KGHSH and CDR2 is LQKENI. TCRdb keeps only in-frame clones here, not all; method: immunoSEQ multiplex PCR. The data hold tens of thousands of clones, with roughly 87% observed a single time. V and J are TRBV18 and TRBJ1-1; perhaps TRBD1 as D (5 bases). This receptor was taken from a female donor with multiple sclerosis, enrolled in a pregnancy study. The material sequenced was CD8+ T cells from peripheral blood mononuclear cells, taken in the first trimester of pregnancy. The DNA for the CDR3 is TGTGCCAGCTCAGCGGACATCATGAACACTGAAGCTTTCTTT. This codes for CASSADIMNTEAFF. The full variable domain, rest sourced from reference TRBV18 and TRBJ1-1, is NAGVMQNPRHLVRRRGQEARLRCSPMKGHSHVYWYRQLPEEGLKFMVYLQKENIIDESGMPKERFSAEFPKEGPSILRIQQVVRGDSAAYFCASSADIMNTEAFFGQGTRLTVV.